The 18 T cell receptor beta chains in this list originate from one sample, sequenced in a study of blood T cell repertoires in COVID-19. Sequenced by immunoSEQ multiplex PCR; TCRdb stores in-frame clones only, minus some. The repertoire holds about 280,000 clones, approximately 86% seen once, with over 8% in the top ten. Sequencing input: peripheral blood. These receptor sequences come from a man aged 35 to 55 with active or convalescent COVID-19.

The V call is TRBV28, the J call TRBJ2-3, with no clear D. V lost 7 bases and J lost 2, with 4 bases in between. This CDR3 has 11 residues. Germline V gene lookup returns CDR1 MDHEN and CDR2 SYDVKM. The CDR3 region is CASTSTDTQYF. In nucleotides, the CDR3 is TGTGCCAGCACCTCCACAGATACGCAGTATTTT.

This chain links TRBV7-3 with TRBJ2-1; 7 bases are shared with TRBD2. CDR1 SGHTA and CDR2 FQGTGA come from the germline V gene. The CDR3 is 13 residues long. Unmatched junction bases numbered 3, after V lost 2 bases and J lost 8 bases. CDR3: CASSLSRGDEQFF. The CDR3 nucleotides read TGTGCCAGCAGCTTATCTCGGGGGGATGAGCAGTTCTTC.

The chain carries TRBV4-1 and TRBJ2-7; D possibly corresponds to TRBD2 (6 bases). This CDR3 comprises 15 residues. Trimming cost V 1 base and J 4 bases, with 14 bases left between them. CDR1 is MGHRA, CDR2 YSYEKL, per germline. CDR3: CASSQGWGDPYEQYF. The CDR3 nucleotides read TGCGCCAGCAGCCAAGGGTGGGGGGATCCTTACGAGCAGTACTTC.

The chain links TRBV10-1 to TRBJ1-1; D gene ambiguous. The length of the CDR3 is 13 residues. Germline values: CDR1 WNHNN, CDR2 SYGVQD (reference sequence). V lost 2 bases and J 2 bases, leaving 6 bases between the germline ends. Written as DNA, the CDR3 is TGCGCCAGCAGTGAGCAGACAAACACTGAAGCTTTCTTT. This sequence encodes CASSEQTNTEAFF.

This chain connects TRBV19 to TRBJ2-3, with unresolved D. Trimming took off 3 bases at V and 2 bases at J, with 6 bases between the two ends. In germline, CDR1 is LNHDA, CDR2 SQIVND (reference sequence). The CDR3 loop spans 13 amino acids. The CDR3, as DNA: TGTGCCAGTAGTATTGAGGCCACAGATACGCAGTATTTT. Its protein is CASSIEATDTQYF.

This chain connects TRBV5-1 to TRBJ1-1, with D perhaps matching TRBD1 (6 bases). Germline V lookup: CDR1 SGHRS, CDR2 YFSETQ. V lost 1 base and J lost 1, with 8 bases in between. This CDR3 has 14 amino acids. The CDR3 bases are TGCGCCAGCAGCTTGTGGGGACAGAACACTGAAGCTTTCTTT. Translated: CASSLWGQNTEAFF.

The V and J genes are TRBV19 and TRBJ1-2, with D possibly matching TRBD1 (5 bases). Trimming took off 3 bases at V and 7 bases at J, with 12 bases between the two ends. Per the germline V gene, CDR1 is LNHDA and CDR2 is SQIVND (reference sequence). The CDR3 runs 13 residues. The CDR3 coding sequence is TGTGCCAGTAGTATTCAGGGAATGGGTGGCTACACCTTC. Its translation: CASSIQGMGGYTF.

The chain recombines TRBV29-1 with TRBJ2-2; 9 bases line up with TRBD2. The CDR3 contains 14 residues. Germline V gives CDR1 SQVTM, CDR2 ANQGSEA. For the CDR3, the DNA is TGCAGGGGCCTAGCGGGACTGAACACCGGGGAGCTGTTTTTT. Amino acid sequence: CRGLAGLNTGELFF.

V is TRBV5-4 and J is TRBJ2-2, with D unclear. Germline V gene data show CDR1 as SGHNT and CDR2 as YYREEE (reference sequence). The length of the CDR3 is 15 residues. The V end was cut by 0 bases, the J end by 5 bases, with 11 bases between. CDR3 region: CASSLGSLQTGELFF. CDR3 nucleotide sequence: TGTGCCAGCAGCTTGGGATCTTTACAAACCGGGGAGCTGTTTTTT.

The CDR3 region is CASSPNSGQQETQYF. The DNA of the CDR3 is TGTGCCAGCTCACCGAATTCTGGACAGCAAGAGACCCAGTACTTC. V gene TRBV18 combines with J gene TRBJ2-5, with D perhaps TRBD1 (6 bases). CDR1 is KGHSH and CDR2 is LQKENI in the germline V gene. V lost 3 bases, J lost 2 bases, and 13 bases lay in between. The CDR3 runs 15 residues.

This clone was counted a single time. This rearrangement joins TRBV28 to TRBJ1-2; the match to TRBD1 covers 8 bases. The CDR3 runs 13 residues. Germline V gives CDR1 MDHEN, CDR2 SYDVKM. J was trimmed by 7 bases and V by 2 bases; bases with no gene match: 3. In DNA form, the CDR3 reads TGTGCCAGCAGTTTAGCAGGGGGCCGTGGCTACACCTTC. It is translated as CASSLAGGRGYTF.

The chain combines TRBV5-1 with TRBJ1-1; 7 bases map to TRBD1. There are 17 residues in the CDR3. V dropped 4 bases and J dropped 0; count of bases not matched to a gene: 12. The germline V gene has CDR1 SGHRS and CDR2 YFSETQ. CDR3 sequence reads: CASSAPGQWPMNTEAFF. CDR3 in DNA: TGCGCCAGCAGCGCCCCGGGACAGTGGCCCATGAACACTGAAGCTTTCTTT.

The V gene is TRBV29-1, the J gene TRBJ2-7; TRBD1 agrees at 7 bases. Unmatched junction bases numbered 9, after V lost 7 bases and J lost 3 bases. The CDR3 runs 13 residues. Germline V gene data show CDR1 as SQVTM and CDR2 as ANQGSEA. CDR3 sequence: CSAGRDRRYEQYF. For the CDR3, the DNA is TGCAGCGCCGGTCGGGACAGACGCTACGAGCAGTACTTC.

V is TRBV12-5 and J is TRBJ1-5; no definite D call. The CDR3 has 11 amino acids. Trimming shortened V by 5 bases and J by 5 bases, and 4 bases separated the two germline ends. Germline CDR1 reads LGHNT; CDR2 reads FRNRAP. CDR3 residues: CASGPYQPQHF. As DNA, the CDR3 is TGTGCTAGTGGTCCATATCAGCCCCAGCATTTT.

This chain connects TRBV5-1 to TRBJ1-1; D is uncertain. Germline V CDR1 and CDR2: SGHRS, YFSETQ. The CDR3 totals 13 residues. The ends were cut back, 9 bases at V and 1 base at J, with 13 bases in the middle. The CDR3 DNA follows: TGCGCCACGGGGAATCAGCCGAACACTGAAGCTTTCTTT. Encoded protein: CATGNQPNTEAFF. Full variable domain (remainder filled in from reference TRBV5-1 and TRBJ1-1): KAGVTQTPRYLIKTRGQQVTLSCSPISGHRSVSWYQQTPGQGLQFLFEYFSETQRNKGNFPGRFSGRQFSNSRSEMNVSTLELGDSALYLCATGNQPNTEAFFGQGTRLTVV.

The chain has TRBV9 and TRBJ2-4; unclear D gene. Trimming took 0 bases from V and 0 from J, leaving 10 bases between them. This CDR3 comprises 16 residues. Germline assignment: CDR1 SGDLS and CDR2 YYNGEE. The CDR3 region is CASSVAAVLAKNIQYF. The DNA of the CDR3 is TGTGCCAGCAGCGTAGCGGCGGTCCTAGCCAAAAACATTCAGTACTTC.

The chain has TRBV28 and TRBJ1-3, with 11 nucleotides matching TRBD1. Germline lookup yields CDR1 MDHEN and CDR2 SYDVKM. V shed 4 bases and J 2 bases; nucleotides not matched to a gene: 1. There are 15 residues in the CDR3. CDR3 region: CASSSGQGAGNTIYF. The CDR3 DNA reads TGTGCCAGCAGTTCGGGACAGGGGGCTGGAAACACCATATATTTT.

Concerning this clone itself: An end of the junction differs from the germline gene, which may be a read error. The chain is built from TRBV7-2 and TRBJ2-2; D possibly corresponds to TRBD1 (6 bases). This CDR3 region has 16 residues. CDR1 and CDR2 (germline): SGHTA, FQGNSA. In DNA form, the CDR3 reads TGTGTCAGCAGAAGGACCGGGACAAGGAACACCGGGGAGCTGTTTTTT. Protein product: CVSRRTGTRNTGELFF. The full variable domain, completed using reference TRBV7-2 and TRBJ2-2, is GAGVSQSPSNKVTEKGKDVELRCDPISGHTALYWYRQSLGQGLEFLIYFQGNSAPDKSGLPSDRFSAERTGGSVSTLTIQRTQQEDSAVYLCVSRRTGTRNTGELFFGEGSRLTVL.